A selection of T cell receptor beta chains follows, all from one sample in a study of blood T cell repertoires in COVID-19. Data came from immunoSEQ multiplex PCR; TCRdb stores just in-frame clones and leaves some out. The data show over 450,000 clones, around nine tenths seen once. Input material: peripheral blood. These receptors all come from a woman aged 45-65 years with COVID-19, enrolled during active disease. Both conserved end residues are part of each CDR3. Fields, in order: clone size, J gene, V gene, D gene, CDR3 protein, CDR3 DNA. The D gene is left open where the match is weak. Not every row has a clone size; where given, it reads once, few, many or a size class.

NA | TRBJ1-1 | TRBV6-5 | NA | CASSYGVGGITEAFF | TGTGCCAGCAGTTACGGTGTCGGGGGGATCACTGAAGCTTTCTTT
NA | TRBJ2-1 | TRBV5-1 | TRBD2 | CASAGGASDEQFF | TGCGCCAGCGCGGGGGGAGCTTCTGATGAGCAGTTCTTC
NA | TRBJ1-1 | TRBV12-3/TRBV12-4 | NA | CASSLGRDTEAFF | TGTGCCAGCAGTTTAGGGCGGGACACTGAAGCTTTCTTT
NA | TRBJ1-2 | TRBV12-3/TRBV12-4 | NA | CASLTLIRNGYTF | TGTGCCAGCCTGACTCTAATCAGAAACGGCTACACCTTC
once | TRBJ2-5 | TRBV10-2 | NA | CASSESRVAGETQYF | TGCGCCAGCAGTGAGTCGAGAGTAGCCGGGGAGACCCAGTACTTC
NA | TRBJ2-6 | TRBV14 | NA | CASSQASYSGANVLTF | TGTGCCAGCAGCCAAGCCTCCTACTCTGGGGCCAACGTCCTGACTTTC
few | TRBJ1-6 | TRBV28 | TRBD1 | CASSPAWTGDYNSPLHF | TGTGCCAGCAGTCCGGCTTGGACAGGGGATTATAATTCACCCCTCCACTTT
NA | TRBJ1-6 | TRBV19 | NA | CASTRSTYNSPLHF | TGTGCCAGTACGAGGAGCACTTATAATTCACCCCTCCACTTT
NA | TRBJ1-2 | TRBV19 | TRBD1 | CASQGQVNYGYTF | TGTGCCAGCCAGGGACAGGTGAACTATGGCTACACCTTC
NA | TRBJ1-2 | TRBV27 | NA | CASSLTGTGWGYTF | TGTGCCAGCAGCCTAACAGGGACCGGTTGGGGCTACACCTTC
NA | TRBJ1-1 | TRBV7-9 | NA | CASRIYVGAKDTEAFF | TGTGCCAGCAGGATTTATGTGGGGGCAAAAGACACTGAAGCTTTCTTT
NA | TRBJ2-7 | TRBV7-8 | NA | CASSLGGPGYEQYF | TGTGCCAGCAGCTTAGGGGGCCCAGGGTACGAGCAGTACTTC
once | TRBJ1-1 | TRBV29-1 | NA | CSVVGTSNTEAFF | TGCAGCGTTGTGGGGACATCTAACACTGAAGCTTTCTTT
NA | TRBJ2-3 | TRBV30 | TRBD2 | CACDGLAGSTDTQYF | TGTGCCTGCGATGGACTAGCGGGTAGCACAGATACGCAGTATTTT
NA | TRBJ2-5 | TRBV27 | TRBD2 | CASKKWGEGETQYF | TGTGCCAGCAAAAAGTGGGGGGAGGGAGAGACCCAGTACTTC
NA | TRBJ1-2 | TRBV24-1 | NA | CATRAGTSRKGWYYGYTF | TGTGCCACCCGAGCCGGGACATCCCGTAAGGGGTGGTACTATGGCTACACCTTC
NA | TRBJ2-1 | TRBV4-2 | TRBD2 | CASSQGLAGSGDEQFF | TGTGCCAGCAGCCAGGGACTAGCGGGGTCCGGGGATGAGCAGTTCTTC
NA | TRBJ1-1 | TRBV7-9 | NA | CASSYDSLSNTEAFF | TGTGCCAGCAGCTACGACAGTTTATCGAACACTGAAGCTTTCTTT
NA | TRBJ2-3 | TRBV14 | TRBD2 | CASSPRLAGWPTSTDTQYF | TGTGCCAGCAGCCCCAGACTAGCGGGTTGGCCGACTAGCACAGATACGCAGTATTTT
NA | TRBJ1-4 | TRBV5-1 | NA | CASSLTTKNEKLFF | TGCGCCAGCAGCTTGACAACTAAGAATGAAAAACTGTTTTTT
NA | TRBJ2-2 | TRBV3-1/TRBV3-2 | TRBD2 | CASSPRGGTGELFF | TGTGCCAGCAGCCCCCGGGGGGGCACCGGGGAGCTGTTTTTT
NA | TRBJ2-3 | TRBV11-2 | NA | CASSQRLYTDTQYF | TGTGCCAGCAGCCAGCGACTTTACACAGATACGCAGTATTTT
NA | TRBJ1-3 | TRBV7-8 | NA | CASSRERAENTIYF | TGTGCCAGCAGCCGGGAGCGGGCGGAAAACACCATATATTTT
NA | TRBJ1-2 | TRBV3-1/TRBV3-2 | TRBD1 | CASSPSRGHYGYTF | TGTGCCAGCAGCCCATCAAGGGGGCACTATGGCTACACCTTC
NA | TRBJ2-2 | TRBV2 | TRBD2 | CASRALAENTGELFF | TGTGCCAGCAGGGCACTAGCGGAGAACACCGGGGAGCTGTTTTTT
NA | TRBJ1-1 | TRBV30 | TRBD1 | CAWTKGLGTGNTEAFF | TGTGCCTGGACCAAGGGCCTTGGGACAGGGAACACTGAAGCTTTCTTT
NA | TRBJ2-7 | TRBV28 | NA | CASSFLDRNYEQYF | TGTGCCAGCAGTTTCCTGGACAGAAACTACGAGCAGTACTTC
NA | TRBJ2-7 | TRBV5-1 | NA | CASSLAEGARQYF | TGCGCCAGCAGCTTGGCGGAGGGGGCGCGGCAGTACTTC
NA | TRBJ1-5 | TRBV3-1/TRBV3-2 | TRBD1 | CASSQPRGDRGSNQPQHF | TGTGCCAGCAGTCAGCCCCGGGGGGACAGGGGCAGCAATCAGCCCCAGCATTTT
NA | TRBJ2-3 | TRBV11-2 | TRBD2 | CASSLGTSSLPTDTQYF | TGTGCCAGCAGCTTAGGGACTAGCTCGCTCCCCACAGATACGCAGTATTTT
NA | TRBJ2-6 | TRBV7-9 | NA | CASSRVNSGANVLTF | TGTGCCAGCAGCCGGGTAAACTCTGGGGCCAACGTCCTGACTTTC
NA | TRBJ1-1 | TRBV19 | TRBD1 | CASKFGQVTEAFF | TGTGCCAGTAAGTTCGGACAGGTTACTGAAGCTTTCTTT
NA | TRBJ1-5 | TRBV19 | NA | CASGFGGNQPQHF | TGTGCCAGTGGATTCGGGGGGAATCAGCCCCAGCATTTT
few | TRBJ1-6 | TRBV5-5 | NA | CASSLEVVREASPLHF | TGTGCCAGCAGCTTGGAGGTTGTCAGGGAGGCTTCACCCCTCCACTTT
NA | TRBJ1-1 | TRBV2 | TRBD1 | CASGRQGRAEAFF | TGTGCCAGCGGCAGACAGGGACGGGCTGAAGCTTTCTTT
NA | TRBJ2-7 | TRBV29-1 | NA | CSVLGAYEQYF | TGCAGCGTTCTAGGGGCCTACGAGCAGTACTTC
NA | TRBJ2-3 | TRBV18 | NA | CASSPSETGTGDTQYF | TGTGCCAGCTCACCCTCCGAGACAGGGACTGGGGATACGCAGTATTTT
NA | TRBJ2-5 | TRBV20-1 | NA | CSGAPSETQYF | TGCAGTGGGGCTCCCAGCGAGACCCAGTACTTC
once | TRBJ2-1 | TRBV7-9 | TRBD1 | CASSLPGGQGGNEQFF | TGTGCCAGCAGCTTACCTGGGGGACAGGGAGGCAATGAGCAGTTCTTC
NA | TRBJ1-1 | TRBV5-1 | TRBD1 | CASSPEEGANTEAFF | TGCGCCAGCAGCCCCGAGGAGGGGGCGAACACTGAAGCTTTCTTT
NA | TRBJ1-1 | TRBV24-1 | NA | CATRAGLNTEAFF | TGTGCCACCAGGGCTGGCCTGAACACTGAAGCTTTCTTT
NA | TRBJ2-7 | TRBV21-1 | NA | CASSKVAGQVFFQAHFYEQYF | TGTGCCAGCAGCAAAGTAGCCGGACAGGTCTTCTTTCAGGCCCACTTCTACGAGCAGTACTTC
NA | TRBJ2-1 | TRBV5-4 | TRBD1 | CASSSETGSFNEQFF | TGTGCCAGCAGCTCTGAGACAGGGAGCTTCAATGAGCAGTTCTTC
NA | TRBJ2-1 | TRBV2 | TRBD1 | CASSGTGNNEQFF | TGTGCCAGCAGCGGGACAGGGAACAATGAGCAGTTCTTC
NA | TRBJ2-1 | TRBV19 | TRBD2 | CASNGLAGGWNEQFF | TGTGCCAGTAACGGACTAGCGGGGGGTTGGAATGAGCAGTTCTTC
NA | TRBJ2-2 | TRBV30 | NA | CAWTEVPGELFF | TGTGCCTGGACCGAGGTCCCCGGGGAGCTGTTTTTT
NA | TRBJ2-3 | TRBV9 | TRBD2 | CASSVGTGGRTDTQYF | TGTGCCAGCAGCGTTGGGACGGGGGGGCGCACAGATACGCAGTATTTT
NA | TRBJ2-1 | TRBV28 | NA | CASRSLGLNFNEQFF | TGTGCCAGCAGATCTCTTGGACTAAACTTCAATGAGCAGTTCTTC
NA | TRBJ2-2 | TRBV12-3/TRBV12-4 | TRBD1 | CASRQGYTGELFF | TGTGCCAGCAGACAGGGGTACACCGGGGAGCTGTTTTTT
few | TRBJ2-7 | TRBV6-6 | NA | CASSYDRPYEQYF | TGTGCCAGCAGTTACGACAGACCCTACGAGCAGTACTTC